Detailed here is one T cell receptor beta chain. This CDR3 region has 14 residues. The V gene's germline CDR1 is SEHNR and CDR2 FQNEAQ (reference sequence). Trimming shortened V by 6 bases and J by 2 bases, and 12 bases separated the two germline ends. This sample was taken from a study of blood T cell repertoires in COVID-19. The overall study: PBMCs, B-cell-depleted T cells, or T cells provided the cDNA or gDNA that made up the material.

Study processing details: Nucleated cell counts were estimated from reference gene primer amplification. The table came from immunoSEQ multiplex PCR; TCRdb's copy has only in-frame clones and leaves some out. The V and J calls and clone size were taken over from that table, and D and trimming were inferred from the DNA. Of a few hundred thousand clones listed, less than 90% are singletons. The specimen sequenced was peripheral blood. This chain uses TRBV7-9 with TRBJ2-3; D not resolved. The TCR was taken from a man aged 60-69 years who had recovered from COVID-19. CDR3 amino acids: CASSLDSYTDTQYF. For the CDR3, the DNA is TGTGCCAGCAGTCTTGACTCTTACACAGATACGCAGTATTTT.